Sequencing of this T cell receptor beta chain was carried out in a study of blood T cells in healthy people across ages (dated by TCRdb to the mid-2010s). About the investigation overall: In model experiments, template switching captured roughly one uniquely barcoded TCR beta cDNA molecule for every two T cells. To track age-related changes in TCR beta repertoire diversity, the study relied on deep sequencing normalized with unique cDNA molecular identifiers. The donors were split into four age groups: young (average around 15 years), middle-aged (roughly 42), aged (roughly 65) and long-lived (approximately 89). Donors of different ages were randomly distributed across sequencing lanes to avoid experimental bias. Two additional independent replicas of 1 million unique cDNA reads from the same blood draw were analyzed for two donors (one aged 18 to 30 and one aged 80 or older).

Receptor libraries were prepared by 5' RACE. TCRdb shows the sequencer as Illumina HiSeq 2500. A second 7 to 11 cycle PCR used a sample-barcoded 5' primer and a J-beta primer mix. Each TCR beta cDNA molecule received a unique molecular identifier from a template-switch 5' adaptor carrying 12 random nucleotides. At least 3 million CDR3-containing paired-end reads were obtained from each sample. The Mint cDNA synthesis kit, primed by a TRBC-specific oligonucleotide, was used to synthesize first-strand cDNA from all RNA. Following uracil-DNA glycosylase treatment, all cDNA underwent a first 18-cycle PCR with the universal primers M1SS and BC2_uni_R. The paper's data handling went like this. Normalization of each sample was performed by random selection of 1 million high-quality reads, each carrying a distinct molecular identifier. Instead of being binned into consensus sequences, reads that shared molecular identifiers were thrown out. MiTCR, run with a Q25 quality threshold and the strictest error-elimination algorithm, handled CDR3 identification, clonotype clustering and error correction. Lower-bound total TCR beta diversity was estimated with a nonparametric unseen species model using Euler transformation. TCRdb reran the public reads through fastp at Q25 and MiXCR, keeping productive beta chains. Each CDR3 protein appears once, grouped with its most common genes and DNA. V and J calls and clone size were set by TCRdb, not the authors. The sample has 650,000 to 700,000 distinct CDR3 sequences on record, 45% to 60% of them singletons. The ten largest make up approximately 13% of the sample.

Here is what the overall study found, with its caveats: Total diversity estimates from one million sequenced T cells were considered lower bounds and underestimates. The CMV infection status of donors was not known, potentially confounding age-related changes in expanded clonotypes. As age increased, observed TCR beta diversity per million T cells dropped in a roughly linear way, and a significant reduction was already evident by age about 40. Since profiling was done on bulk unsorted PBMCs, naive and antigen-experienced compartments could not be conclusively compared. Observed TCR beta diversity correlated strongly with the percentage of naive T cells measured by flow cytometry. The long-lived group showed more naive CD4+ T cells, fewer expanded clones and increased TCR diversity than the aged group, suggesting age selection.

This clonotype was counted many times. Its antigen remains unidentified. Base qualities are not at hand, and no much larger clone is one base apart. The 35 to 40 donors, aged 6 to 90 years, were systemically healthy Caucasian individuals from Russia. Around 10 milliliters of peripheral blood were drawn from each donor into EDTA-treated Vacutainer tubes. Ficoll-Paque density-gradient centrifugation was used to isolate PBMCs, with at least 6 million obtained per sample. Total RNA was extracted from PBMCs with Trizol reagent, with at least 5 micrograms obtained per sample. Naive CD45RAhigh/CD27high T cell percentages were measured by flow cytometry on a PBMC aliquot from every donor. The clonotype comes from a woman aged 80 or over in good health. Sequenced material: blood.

In nucleotide form, the sequence is TGTGCCAGCAGCGTAGCTTTACTAGCGGCCTACAATGAGCAGTTCTTC. It encodes CASSVALLAAYNEQFF. The sequence joins TRBV9 to TRBJ2-1, with 8 middle bases fitting TRBD2. The CDR3 goes from the cysteine to the phenylalanine over 16 residues. Here the CDR3 DNA is all that survives: 48 bases in frame from base 1. V is cut back by 0 bases and J by 2 bases, with 4 bases in the junction unmatched. The germline V gene gives CDR1 as SGDLS and CDR2 as YYNGEE.